The sequence of this T cell receptor (beta chain) was determined in a study of blood T cell repertoires in COVID-19. Repertoires were generated with immunoSEQ multiplex PCR, while TCRdb's copy carries only in-frame clones and drops some. The sample consists of around 64,000 clones, about nine tenths of them appearing once. The CDR3 contains 12 residues. The germline gives CDR1 SQVTM, CDR2 ANQGSEA. The junction had 3 bases not matched to a gene; V was cut back by 7 bases and J by 3 bases. The chain links TRBV29-1 to TRBJ2-7, with 10 nucleotides matching TRBD1. This receptor was obtained from a woman between 18 and 29 years old with acute or convalescent COVID-19. The specimen was peripheral blood. The DNA for the CDR3 is TGCAGCGCGGGGGACAGGGGCTACGAGCAGTACTTC. Its translation is CSAGDRGYEQYF.